The clone carrying this T cell receptor beta chain occurred a few times. This entry belongs to a study of identical twins. Trimming pared 6 bases from V and 5 bases from J, leaving 16 bases between. The V gene's germline CDR1 is DFQATT and CDR2 SNEGSKA (reference sequence). This CDR3 contains 13 residues. TCRdb ran MiXCR on the 5' RACE reads and lists one entry per CDR3 protein. The sample carries 400,000 to 550,000 distinct CDR3 sequences, about 13% recorded once. These data were likewise used in another study, on yellow fever vaccine responses in identical twins.

The TCR sequence derives from a young woman in good health. The genes are TRBV20-1 and TRBJ2-5; D call uncertain. Sequenced material: CD4+ T cells sorted from blood. The DNA of the CDR3 is TGCAGTGCAACACCGTTAAAAGGGGAGACCCAGTACTTC. Its protein is CSATPLKGETQYF.